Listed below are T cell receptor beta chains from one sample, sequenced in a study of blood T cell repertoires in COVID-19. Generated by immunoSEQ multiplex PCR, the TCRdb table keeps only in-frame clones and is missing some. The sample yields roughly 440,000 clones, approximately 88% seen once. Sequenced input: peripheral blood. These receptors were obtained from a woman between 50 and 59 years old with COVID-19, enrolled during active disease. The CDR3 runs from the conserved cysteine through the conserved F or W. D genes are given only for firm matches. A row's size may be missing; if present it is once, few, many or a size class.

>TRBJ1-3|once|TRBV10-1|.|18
TGCGCCAGCAGCCCCCAAAGGGAACAGGTTAGTCCTGGAAACACCATATATTTT
CASSPQREQVSPGNTIYF
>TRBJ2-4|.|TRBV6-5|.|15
TGTGCCAGCAGGGGAGCGGGCGGACCCAAAAACATTCAGTACTTC
CASRGAGGPKNIQYF
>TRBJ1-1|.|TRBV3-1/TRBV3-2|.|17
TGTGCCAGCAGTCCTTATTTGGAGGGGAGCGAGAACACTGAAGCTTTCTTT
CASSPYLEGSENTEAFF
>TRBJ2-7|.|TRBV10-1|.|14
TGCGCCAGCAGTGAGAGAGTGCGGGGCGACGAGCAGTACTTC
CASSERVRGDEQYF
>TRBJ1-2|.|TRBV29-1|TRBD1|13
TGCAGCGTAAGGACAGGGGATGGCTATGGCTACACCTTC
CSVRTGDGYGYTF
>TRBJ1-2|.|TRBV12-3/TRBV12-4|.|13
TGTGCCAGCAGTTTATCGGGGGGCAATGGCTACACCTTC
CASSLSGGNGYTF
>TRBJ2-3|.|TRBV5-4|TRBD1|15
TGTGCCAGCAGCTCGGCCGGGACAGGGCTAGATACGCAGTATTTT
CASSSAGTGLDTQYF
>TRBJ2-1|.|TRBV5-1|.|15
TGCGCCAGCAGAGAACCAGGACACCGGAACAATGAGCAGTTCTTC
CASREPGHRNNEQFF
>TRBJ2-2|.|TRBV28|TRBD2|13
TGTGCCAGCAGTTTGGGGGGGGCCGGGGAGCTGTTTTTT
CASSLGGAGELFF
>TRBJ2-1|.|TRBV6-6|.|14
TGTGCCACGCAGATACGGGCCCAGGGCCATGAGCAGTTCTTC
CATQIRAQGHEQFF
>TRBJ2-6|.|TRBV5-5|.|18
TGTGCCAGCAGCCTACTGGACAGAAAATCCTCTGGGGCCAACGTCCTGACTTTC
CASSLLDRKSSGANVLTF
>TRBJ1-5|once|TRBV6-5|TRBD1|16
TGTGCCAGCAGTTTTCTCCCGGACAGGCTCAATCAGCCCCAGCATTTT
CASSFLPDRLNQPQHF
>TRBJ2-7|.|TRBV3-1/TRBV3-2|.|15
TGTGCCAGCAGCCCCTTCCCAGGGGGGACCTACGAGCAGTACTTC
CASSPFPGGTYEQYF
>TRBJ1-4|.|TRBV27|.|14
TGTGCCAGCAGTCCTTACAACGTGGATGAAAAACTGTTTTTT
CASSPYNVDEKLFF
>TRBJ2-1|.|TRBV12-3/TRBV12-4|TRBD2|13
TGTGCCAGCAGCGGGGGGGCGTTTAATGAGCAGTTCTTC
CASSGGAFNEQFF
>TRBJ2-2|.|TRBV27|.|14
TGTGCCAGCAGCCCCGGGGGGCCTATCGGGGAGCTGTTTTTT
CASSPGGPIGELFF
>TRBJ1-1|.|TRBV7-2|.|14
TGTGCCAGCAGCTTTGTACAGGGATGGACTGAAGCTTTCTTT
CASSFVQGWTEAFF
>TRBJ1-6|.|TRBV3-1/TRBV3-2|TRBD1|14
TGTGCCAGCAGCCCGTTGGACAGGGAAGGACCCCTCCACTTT
CASSPLDREGPLHF
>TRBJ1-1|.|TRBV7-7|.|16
TGTGCCAGCAGCCCCATGCGGCAGGGAGGGAACACTGAAGCTTTCTTT
CASSPMRQGGNTEAFF
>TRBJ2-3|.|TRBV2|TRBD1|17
TGTGCCAGCAGCCACCCGTCGGGACAGGGACTCGGAGATACGCAGTATTTT
CASSHPSGQGLGDTQYF